These T cell receptor beta chains were read from a single sample in a study of cytomegalovirus exposure and HLA in healthy donors. The repertoire was sequenced with immunoSEQ multiplex PCR; TCRdb's copy has only in-frame clones and lacks some. Here the sample spans more than 100,000 clones, roughly three quarters being singletons. The sequenced sample consisted of PBMCs. The receptors were gathered from a male donor in good health and CMV-seronegative. CDR3s include the opening cysteine and the closing phenylalanine or tryptophan. The D gene is left open where the match is weak. Clone size is shown for a subset of rows, as once, few, many or a class of expanded clone.

j_call: TRBJ1-2; v_call: TRBV29-1; d_call: -; clone_size: -; cdr3_nt: TGCAGCGTTGCGCAGGCTCATGGCTACACCTTC; cdr3_aa: CSVAQAHGYTF
j_call: TRBJ2-7; v_call: TRBV11-3; d_call: TRBD2; clone_size: -; cdr3_nt: TGTGCCAGCTTAGCGGGCGGTACCTACGAGCAGTACTTC; cdr3_aa: CASLAGGTYEQYF
j_call: TRBJ1-4; v_call: TRBV5-1; d_call: -; clone_size: -; cdr3_nt: TGCGCCAGCAGCTTCTCTCACAGAGATAATGAAAAACTGTTTTTT; cdr3_aa: CASSFSHRDNEKLFF
j_call: TRBJ2-3; v_call: TRBV5-4; d_call: -; clone_size: -; cdr3_nt: TGTGCCAGCAGCTCCAACAGGGTCAGCACAGATACGCAGTATTTT; cdr3_aa: CASSSNRVSTDTQYF
j_call: TRBJ2-1; v_call: TRBV6-1; d_call: -; clone_size: -; cdr3_nt: TGTGCCAGCAGCGCCTCGGGGTCTTGGCTCTTC; cdr3_aa: CASSASGSWLF
j_call: TRBJ2-1; v_call: TRBV5-1; d_call: TRBD2; clone_size: -; cdr3_nt: TGCGCCAGCAGCGCAGGACTAGCGGGGGGTTACAATGAGCAGTTCTTC; cdr3_aa: CASSAGLAGGYNEQFF
j_call: TRBJ1-2; v_call: TRBV18; d_call: TRBD1; clone_size: -; cdr3_nt: TGTGCCAGCTCACCCTGGACAGGGGTCTCCTATGGCTACACCTTC; cdr3_aa: CASSPWTGVSYGYTF
j_call: TRBJ2-1; v_call: TRBV14; d_call: -; clone_size: -; cdr3_nt: TGTGCCAGCAGCCAATACAGTCTTTACAATGAGCAGTTCTTC; cdr3_aa: CASSQYSLYNEQFF
j_call: TRBJ2-1; v_call: TRBV19; d_call: TRBD2; clone_size: -; cdr3_nt: TGTGCCAGTAGTCCAGCGGGGAACTACAATGAGCAGTTCTTC; cdr3_aa: CASSPAGNYNEQFF
j_call: TRBJ2-2; v_call: TRBV7-9; d_call: TRBD1; clone_size: -; cdr3_nt: TGTGCCAGCAGCTCCCGGGACAGGGGCTCGGGCACCGGGGAGCTGTTTTTT; cdr3_aa: CASSSRDRGSGTGELFF
j_call: TRBJ1-2; v_call: TRBV5-1; d_call: TRBD1; clone_size: -; cdr3_nt: TGCGCCAGCAGCCTGGGACAGGGCTTCGACTATGGCTACACCTTC; cdr3_aa: CASSLGQGFDYGYTF
j_call: TRBJ2-2; v_call: TRBV27; d_call: TRBD1; clone_size: once; cdr3_nt: TGTGCCAGCAGTTTGGGACAGGGGGTCGGGGAGCTGTTTTTT; cdr3_aa: CASSLGQGVGELFF
j_call: TRBJ2-7; v_call: TRBV6-6; d_call: -; clone_size: -; cdr3_nt: TGTGCCAGCAGTGCGGCGTCCTTGGAGCAGTACTTC; cdr3_aa: CASSAASLEQYF
j_call: TRBJ2-5; v_call: TRBV21-1; d_call: -; clone_size: -; cdr3_nt: TGTGCCAGCAGCCCGGGGCAAGAGACCCAGTACTTC; cdr3_aa: CASSPGQETQYF
j_call: TRBJ2-1; v_call: TRBV5-1; d_call: TRBD2; clone_size: -; cdr3_nt: TGCGCCAGCAGCACCGGCGGGGGGGCGGATGAGCAGTTCTTC; cdr3_aa: CASSTGGGADEQFF
j_call: TRBJ2-3; v_call: TRBV5-1; d_call: TRBD2; clone_size: few; cdr3_nt: TGCGCCAGCAGCTTTAGCGGGGGGTCTCAAGATACGCAGTATTTT; cdr3_aa: CASSFSGGSQDTQYF
j_call: TRBJ1-4; v_call: TRBV9; d_call: TRBD1; clone_size: once; cdr3_nt: TGTGCCAGCAGCGTAGAAGGGGGCGCGGATGAAAAACTGTTTTTT; cdr3_aa: CASSVEGGADEKLFF
j_call: TRBJ1-4; v_call: TRBV5-6; d_call: -; clone_size: medium-sized; cdr3_nt: TGTGCCAGCAGCGGCATGACAGAGGTTAGGGAAAAACTGTTTTTT; cdr3_aa: CASSGMTEVREKLFF
j_call: TRBJ2-3; v_call: TRBV9; d_call: -; clone_size: -; cdr3_nt: TGTGCCAGCAGCGTAGAGCGGAGCGGACCCACAGATACGCAGTATTTT; cdr3_aa: CASSVERSGPTDTQYF
j_call: TRBJ2-3; v_call: TRBV7-2; d_call: TRBD2; clone_size: -; cdr3_nt: TGTGCCAGCAGCTCCCGACTAGCGGGGGGGCCAACAGATACGCAGTATTTT; cdr3_aa: CASSSRLAGGPTDTQYF
j_call: TRBJ1-5; v_call: TRBV18; d_call: TRBD1; clone_size: -; cdr3_nt: TGTGCCAGCTCACCACGGTCAGGGGGCCCTAAGAATCAGCCCCAGCATTTT; cdr3_aa: CASSPRSGGPKNQPQHF
j_call: TRBJ2-5; v_call: TRBV5-4; d_call: TRBD1; clone_size: -; cdr3_nt: TGTGCCAGCAGCTTTAAGACACGGACAGGGGCGGAAGAGACCCAGTACTTC; cdr3_aa: CASSFKTRTGAEETQYF
j_call: TRBJ2-3; v_call: TRBV7-2; d_call: -; clone_size: -; cdr3_nt: TGTGCCAGCAGTTCTCGCCAGGGTGTAGGGACGCAGTATTTT; cdr3_aa: CASSSRQGVGTQYF
j_call: TRBJ2-6; v_call: TRBV19; d_call: TRBD1; clone_size: -; cdr3_nt: TGTGCCAGTATGAGCTGGACAGGGGCCTACTCTGGGGCCAACGTCCTGACTTTC; cdr3_aa: CASMSWTGAYSGANVLTF
j_call: TRBJ1-1; v_call: TRBV6-5; d_call: TRBD1; clone_size: -; cdr3_nt: TGTGCCAGCAGTTACGCGGACAGGGGGAACACTGAAGCTTTCTTT; cdr3_aa: CASSYADRGNTEAFF
j_call: TRBJ1-2; v_call: TRBV6-5; d_call: -; clone_size: -; cdr3_nt: TGTGCCAGCAGTTACAGACAGCCCTTTAACTATGGCTACACCTTC; cdr3_aa: CASSYRQPFNYGYTF
j_call: TRBJ2-3; v_call: TRBV30; d_call: -; clone_size: -; cdr3_nt: TGTGCCGGAGGGTCCACAGATACGCAGTATTTT; cdr3_aa: CAGGSTDTQYF
j_call: TRBJ2-3; v_call: TRBV18; d_call: -; clone_size: -; cdr3_nt: TGTGCCAGCTCACCTGGACTTAACGATGCGCAGTATTTT; cdr3_aa: CASSPGLNDAQYF
j_call: TRBJ1-5; v_call: TRBV7-2; d_call: -; clone_size: -; cdr3_nt: TGTGCCAGCAGCTTAGTAGGGGGGGGATTACTGGAACAGCCCCAGCATTTT; cdr3_aa: CASSLVGGGLLEQPQHF
j_call: TRBJ1-1; v_call: TRBV6-1; d_call: -; clone_size: -; cdr3_nt: TGTGCCAGCAGTGGTCTGACAGGCGGGAACACTGAAGCTTTCTTT; cdr3_aa: CASSGLTGGNTEAFF
j_call: TRBJ1-2; v_call: TRBV10-3; d_call: TRBD1; clone_size: -; cdr3_nt: TGTGCCATCAGTGGGGGACAGGGGGCTGGCTACACCTTC; cdr3_aa: CAISGGQGAGYTF
j_call: TRBJ1-5; v_call: TRBV7-3; d_call: TRBD1; clone_size: -; cdr3_nt: TGTGCCAGCAGCTCCAAGGACAGGGTGGCAGATTATAGCAATCAGCCCCAGCATTTT; cdr3_aa: CASSSKDRVADYSNQPQHF
j_call: TRBJ2-3; v_call: TRBV6-6; d_call: -; clone_size: -; cdr3_nt: TGTGCCAGCAGGTGGTCGGAGGCAGATACGCAGTATTTT; cdr3_aa: CASRWSEADTQYF
j_call: TRBJ1-2; v_call: TRBV7-2; d_call: TRBD1; clone_size: -; cdr3_nt: TGTGCCAGCAGCTTAGGGCGTTGGGCAGGGGGTGGCTACACCTTC; cdr3_aa: CASSLGRWAGGGYTF
j_call: TRBJ1-6; v_call: TRBV19; d_call: TRBD1; clone_size: -; cdr3_nt: TGTGCCACCCGGAAGGGACAGGGAGAATTTTATAATTCACCCCTCCACTTT; cdr3_aa: CATRKGQGEFYNSPLHF
j_call: TRBJ1-3; v_call: TRBV10-3; d_call: -; clone_size: -; cdr3_nt: TGTGCCATCAGTCCCCTTGGACCGAGGGAAAACACCATATATTTT; cdr3_aa: CAISPLGPRENTIYF
j_call: TRBJ2-3; v_call: TRBV9; d_call: TRBD1; clone_size: -; cdr3_nt: TGTGCCAGCAGCAAACAGGGGACAGATACGCAGTATTTT; cdr3_aa: CASSKQGTDTQYF
j_call: TRBJ1-1; v_call: TRBV7-2; d_call: TRBD1; clone_size: -; cdr3_nt: TGTGCCAGCAGTACAGGGGCGAACACTGAAGCTTTCTTT; cdr3_aa: CASSTGANTEAFF
j_call: TRBJ2-1; v_call: TRBV9; d_call: TRBD2; clone_size: once; cdr3_nt: TGTGCCAGCAGCGTGGGGACTAGCGGGGGCCCATACAATGAGCAGTTCTTC; cdr3_aa: CASSVGTSGGPYNEQFF
j_call: TRBJ2-7; v_call: TRBV2; d_call: -; clone_size: -; cdr3_nt: TGTGCCAGCAGTATACGCGCGGGGACCTTACGAGGGCAGTACTTC; cdr3_aa: CASSIRAGTLRGQYF
j_call: TRBJ2-3; v_call: TRBV5-8; d_call: -; clone_size: -; cdr3_nt: TGTGCCAGCACCCCCCGGCAGGGGGGCATAGGGACGCAGTATTTT; cdr3_aa: CASTPRQGGIGTQYF
j_call: TRBJ2-5; v_call: TRBV2; d_call: TRBD1; clone_size: -; cdr3_nt: TGTGCCAGCAGCCCGGGACAGGGCGGAGAGACCCAGTACTTC; cdr3_aa: CASSPGQGGETQYF
j_call: TRBJ2-5; v_call: TRBV10-1; d_call: -; clone_size: -; cdr3_nt: TGCGCCACTTCGACAGGCCAAGAGACCCAGTACTTC; cdr3_aa: CATSTGQETQYF
j_call: TRBJ1-1; v_call: TRBV21-1; d_call: -; clone_size: -; cdr3_nt: TGTGCCAGCAGCAGGAAATCCAGGGGTGATTTGATGAACACTGAAGCTTTCTTT; cdr3_aa: CASSRKSRGDLMNTEAFF
j_call: TRBJ1-1; v_call: TRBV4-3; d_call: -; clone_size: -; cdr3_nt: TGCGCCAGCAGCCAAGATTGGGGGCGGAACACTGAAGCTTTCTTT; cdr3_aa: CASSQDWGRNTEAFF
j_call: TRBJ1-1; v_call: TRBV15; d_call: -; clone_size: -; cdr3_nt: TGTGCCACCAGCAGAGCGGGAGGGTCGAACACTGAAGCTTTCTTT; cdr3_aa: CATSRAGGSNTEAFF
j_call: TRBJ2-4; v_call: TRBV13; d_call: TRBD2; clone_size: -; cdr3_nt: TGTGCCAGCAGCTTGGGACCTAGCGGGGGAGACCTAGCCAAAAACATTCAGTACTTC; cdr3_aa: CASSLGPSGGDLAKNIQYF
j_call: TRBJ1-1; v_call: TRBV7-3; d_call: -; clone_size: -; cdr3_nt: TGTGCCAGCAGCTTAAATTCCGGGACATCGGCTTTCTTT; cdr3_aa: CASSLNSGTSAFF
j_call: TRBJ2-5; v_call: TRBV7-2; d_call: -; clone_size: -; cdr3_nt: TGTGCCAGCAGCCCCGTCCTAGCGGAGACCCAGTACTTC; cdr3_aa: CASSPVLAETQYF
j_call: TRBJ1-2; v_call: TRBV5-1; d_call: -; clone_size: once; cdr3_nt: TGCGCCAGCAGCTTGGAGCCGACAGGCCGTTATGGCTACACCTTC; cdr3_aa: CASSLEPTGRYGYTF
j_call: TRBJ2-7; v_call: TRBV7-9; d_call: -; clone_size: -; cdr3_nt: TGTGCCAGCAGCTCCGGGGGACAGATCTCCTACGAGCAGTACTTC; cdr3_aa: CASSSGGQISYEQYF
j_call: TRBJ1-2; v_call: TRBV11-2; d_call: -; clone_size: -; cdr3_nt: TGTGCCAGCAGCCCGGAGGTTTTAGGAGGCTACACCTTC; cdr3_aa: CASSPEVLGGYTF
j_call: TRBJ2-3; v_call: TRBV4-1; d_call: -; clone_size: -; cdr3_nt: TGCGCCAGCAGCCAAGATGGGACTCCGGATCTCACAGATACGCAGTATTTT; cdr3_aa: CASSQDGTPDLTDTQYF